This entry features one TCR beta chain sequence. The table came from immunoSEQ multiplex PCR; TCRdb's copy has only in-frame clones and leaves some out. The sample includes about 68,000 clones, about four fifths of them seen just once. Trimming removed 5 bases from V and 5 bases from J; junction bases left unmatched: 6. Looked up from germline, CDR1 is SGHTA and CDR2 is FQGNSA. The CDR3 runs to 14 residues. This sample's time point: baseline, week 1 (first vaccination visit). Treatment specified: pre-vaccination baseline after standard-of-care therapy. The sample originates from a study of a mutant IDH1 vaccine in newly diagnosed glioma. Study-level background: Before enrollment, patients got radiotherapy alone, temozolomide alone, or mostly the combination.

The J gene is TRBJ2-1, the V gene TRBV7-2, with 7 bases fitting TRBD1. The TCR was taken from a man aged 50-60 years with glioma. Sequencing used PBMCs, obtained from a glioma patient treated with radiotherapy, temozolomide or both. In DNA form, the CDR3 reads TGTGCCAGCAGCCCCGGGACAGCCAACAATGAGCAGTTCTTC. It translates to CASSPGTANNEQFF.